This T cell receptor beta chain was captured by sequencing in a study of lymphopenia after photon versus proton radiotherapy. This clone has more than one count but fewer than ten. The CDR3 totals 14 residues. CDR1 is GTSNPN and CDR2 is SVGIG in the germline V gene (reference sequence). V lost 4 bases and J lost 7, with 17 bases in between. Assay used: immunoSEQ multiplex PCR; TCRdb lists only in-frame clones, some missing. The data contain approximately 45,000 clones, over 75% of them seen just once; the ten biggest clones take up around 2.2%. Sequenced material: peripheral blood, taken from a patient treated with photon-based radiotherapy. The chain couples TRBV30 to TRBJ1-5, with D perhaps matching TRBD1 (6 bases). This clonotype originated in a man aged 35 to 55 with gastric cancer. CDR3 nucleotide sequence: TGTGCCTGGACCGCGGGGGCAGGGGAACAGCCCCAGCATTTT. This gives the protein CAWTAGAGEQPQHF.